Listed below are T cell receptor beta chains from one sample, sequenced in a study of cytomegalovirus exposure and HLA in healthy donors. The data were produced by immunoSEQ multiplex PCR, yet TCRdb's version contains in-frame clones alone and is incomplete. This table has 150,000 or so clones, around 80% appearing once. The sequenced sample was PBMCs. All receptors derive from a woman aged 40 to 49 in good health and CMV-seronegative. Both conserved end residues are part of each CDR3. A D gene is named only where the DNA matches it firmly. Size tells how often a clone was seen (once, few, many) or the class of an expanded clone, and some rows leave it out.

v_gene	abundance	d_gene	j_gene	CDR3aa	CDR3nt
TRBV2	-	TRBD2	TRBJ2-7	CASSPPGTSVYEQYF	TGTGCCAGCAGTCCCCCCGGGACTAGCGTCTACGAGCAGTACTTC
TRBV5-1	-	TRBD1	TRBJ1-1	CASSFHRGGNTEAFF	TGCGCCAGCAGCTTCCACAGGGGGGGGAACACTGAAGCTTTCTTT
TRBV30	few	TRBD1	TRBJ2-7	CAWSADRGSSYEQYF	TGTGCCTGGAGCGCAGACAGGGGCAGCTCCTACGAGCAGTACTTC
TRBV7-8	few	-	TRBJ1-5	CASSLAGSSNQPQHF	TGTGCCAGCAGCTTAGCGGGGAGTAGCAATCAGCCCCAGCATTTT
TRBV7-7	-	TRBD1	TRBJ2-7	CASSPAAGQGSYEQYF	TGTGCTAGCAGCCCGGCTGCCGGACAGGGCTCCTACGAGCAGTACTTC
TRBV15	once	-	TRBJ1-6	CATSRGDDSPNSPLHF	TGTGCCACCAGCAGAGGAGATGACAGCCCTAATTCACCCCTCCACTTT
TRBV5-4	-	-	TRBJ2-5	CASSSPGLYQETQYF	TGTGCCAGCAGCTCCCCGGGACTCTACCAAGAGACCCAGTACTTC
TRBV25-1	-	-	TRBJ2-7	CATGGYEQYF	TGTGCCACCGGAGGTTACGAGCAGTACTTC
TRBV28	-	-	TRBJ1-1	CASSPHRSVNTEAFF	TGTGCCAGCAGTCCACACAGGTCCGTGAACACTGAAGCTTTCTTT
TRBV7-2	-	-	TRBJ2-3	CASSFRGASTDTQYF	TGTGCCAGCAGCTTCCGGGGGGCCTCCACAGATACGCAGTATTTT
TRBV4-1	-	-	TRBJ2-2	CASSQAGQNTGELFF	TGCGCCAGCAGCCAAGCGGGTCAGAACACCGGGGAGCTGTTTTTT
TRBV30	once	-	TRBJ2-7	CAWSVLATSSSYEQYF	TGTGCCTGGAGTGTACTTGCGACATCCAGCTCCTACGAGCAGTACTTC
TRBV23-1	-	TRBD2	TRBJ2-1	CASSQLVRTSGCNEQFF	TGCGCCAGCAGTCAATTAGTGAGGACTAGCGGGTGCAATGAGCAGTTCTTC
TRBV7-8	-	-	TRBJ1-3	CASAVRGSGNTIYF	TGTGCCAGCGCCGTGCGGGGCTCTGGAAACACCATATATTTT
TRBV7-2	-	TRBD2	TRBJ2-3	CASSLRRGTTDTQYF	TGTGCCAGCAGCTTACGGCGGGGGACCACAGATACGCAGTATTTT
TRBV4-2	-	-	TRBJ1-4	CASSQEPGATNEKLFF	TGTGCCAGCAGCCAAGAACCCGGGGCAACTAATGAAAAACTGTTTTTT
TRBV28	-	TRBD1	TRBJ1-1	CASSGTGGVSEAFF	TGTGCCAGCAGTGGAACAGGGGGCGTGAGTGAAGCTTTCTTT
TRBV7-9	once	-	TRBJ2-7	CASSLHYEQYF	TGTGCCAGCAGCTTACACTACGAGCAGTACTTC
TRBV5-1	-	-	TRBJ1-5	CASSLDGGGGNQPQHF	TGCGCCAGCAGCTTGGACGGGGGAGGAGGGAATCAGCCCCAGCATTTT
TRBV7-3	-	TRBD2	TRBJ2-5	CASSLRRGGFETQYF	TGTGCCAGCAGCTTACGGCGGGGGGGATTTGAGACCCAGTACTTC